The 15 T cell receptor beta chains reported below all come from one sample, sequenced in a study of T-cell memory formation after mild COVID-19. Each CDR3 protein gets one entry after TCRdb re-called the 5' RACE reads with MiXCR. This table has approximately 250,000 distinct CDR3 sequences, 15% to 20% appearing once. The sequenced sample was PBMCs or a T cell subset sorted from them (not recorded which). The receptors derive from a man younger than 35 who had mild COVID-19 (a few samples of this study predate the infection). Cell type and time point are not known.

The table lists this clonotype with a few counts. This rearrangement joins TRBV13 to TRBJ1-1; D call uncertain. The CDR3 loop spans 12 amino acids. The germline V gene encodes CDR1 PRHDT and CDR2 FYEKMQ (reference sequence). V was shortened by 5 bases and J by 7 bases, with 11 bases between the two germline ends. CDR3 protein: CASSESWREAFF. The CDR3 DNA follows: TGTGCCAGCAGCGAGTCGTGGCGTGAAGCTTTCTTT.

A few counts support this clonotype. The chain uses TRBV20-1 and TRBJ2-2, with TRBD2 as a possible D gene (7 bases). V was clipped by 0 bases and J by 5 bases, with 10 bases between them. The CDR3 is 14 amino acids. Germline V gene sequence: CDR1 DFQATT, CDR2 SNEGSKA (reference sequence). CDR3 sequence: CSAREGGPTGELFF. The CDR3 bases are TGCAGTGCTAGAGAGGGGGGGCCGACCGGGGAGCTGTTTTTT.

This clonotype has a handful of counts. J is TRBJ2-3 and V is TRBV12-3 or TRBV12-4; D is unresolved. There are 12 residues in the CDR3. The V and J ends lost 6 bases and 1 base respectively, with 5 bases between them. CDR3 region: CASRRRTDTQYF. CDR3 nucleotide sequence: TGTGCCAGCAGGAGACGCACAGATACGCAGTATTTT.

The chain links TRBV15 to TRBJ2-5; 12 bases match TRBD1. Per germline, CDR1 LNHNV and CDR2 YYDKDF (reference sequence). V trimming: 5 bases; J trimming: 2 bases; junction bases outside the gene matches: 9. The CDR3 totals 17 residues. CDR3 in DNA: TGTGCCACCAGCTCGGGACAGGGGGCCCGGATGCAAGAGACCCAGTACTTC. This encodes CATSSGQGARMQETQYF.

The rearrangement uses TRBV20-1 and TRBJ2-7, with 8 bases that match TRBD1. The CDR3 loop spans 14 amino acids. Germline CDR1 and CDR2: DFQATT and SNEGSKA (reference sequence). CDR3 nucleotide sequence: TGCAGTGCGAGAGATACAGGGGGTCCGTACGAGCAGTACGTC. The encoded protein is CSARDTGGPYEQYV.

This clonotype turned up a few times. The rearrangement uses TRBV7-2 and TRBJ1-2; no clear D. V was trimmed by 5 bases and J by 8 bases, leaving 12 bases between them. Germline loops: CDR1 SGHTA, CDR2 FQGNSA. The CDR3 consists of 12 residues. CDR3 loop: CASSHPTRGYTF. The DNA of the CDR3 is TGTGCCAGCAGCCACCCTACCCGGGGCTACACCTTC.

This clonotype was detected a few times. The chain combines TRBV20-1 with TRBJ2-1, with 8 bases identical to TRBD2. The CDR3 contains 14 residues. Germline CDR1 and CDR2: DFQATT and SNEGSKA (reference sequence). The chain's CDR3 is CSEQRGSSYNEQFF. The CDR3 nucleotides are TGCAGCGAACAGCGGGGGAGCTCCTACAATGAGCAGTTCTTC.

This clonotype was observed a handful of times. The chain combines TRBV15 with TRBJ2-1, with D perhaps being TRBD1 or TRBD2 (5 bases each). V lost 1 base, J lost 7 bases, and 17 bases lay in between. Per germline, CDR1 LNHNV and CDR2 YYDKDF (reference sequence). The CDR3 is made up of 16 amino acids. CDR3: CATSRGGDPGSNEQFF. The CDR3, as DNA: TGTGCCACCAGCAGAGGTGGGGACCCCGGATCAAATGAGCAGTTCTTC. The full variable domain, completed using reference TRBV15 and TRBJ2-1, is DAMVIQNPRYQVTQFGKPVTLSCSQTLNHNVMYWYQQKSSQAPKLLFHYYDKDFNNEADTPDNFQSRRPNTSFCFLDIRSPGLGDTAMYLCATSRGGDPGSNEQFFGPGTRLTVL.

This clonotype was picked up a small number of times. The chain combines TRBV15 with TRBJ2-5, with 7 bases identical to TRBD1. Germline CDR1 is LNHNV and CDR2 is YYDKDF (reference sequence). The CDR3 sequence is 15 residues long. The V and J ends lost 5 bases and 6 bases, in that order; junction bases with no gene match: 12. CDR3 residues: CATSGLGQPGQTQYF. CDR3 DNA sequence: TGTGCCACCAGCGGATTGGGACAGCCTGGCCAGACCCAGTACTTC.

The chain recombines TRBV7-2 with TRBJ1-5; D remains ambiguous. The CDR3 runs to 13 residues. Germline-derived CDR1 and CDR2 are SGHTA and FQGNSA. Trimming took 5 bases from V and 7 from J, leaving 12 bases between them. The CDR3 nucleotides are TGTGCCAGCAGCGCCATGCAGGACCAGCCCCAGCATTTT. Amino acids: CASSAMQDQPQHF.

This clonotype has more than one count but fewer than ten. This chain joins TRBV20-1 and TRBJ2-3, with 12 bases matching TRBD2. Losses at the gene ends were 1 base for V and 7 bases for J; bases not matched to a gene: 3. Per the germline V gene, CDR1 is DFQATT and CDR2 is SNEGSKA (reference sequence). CDR3 length: 14 amino acids. In nucleotides, the CDR3 is TGCAGTGCTAGAGCTAGCGGGGGGGTCTATACGCAGTATTTT. Protein: CSARASGGVYTQYF.

V usage is TRBV6-2 or TRBV6-3 and J usage is TRBJ2-3, with D unresolved. Germline V gene lookup returns CDR1 MNHEY and CDR2 SVGEGT. This CDR3 region has 14 residues. V lost 5 bases and J 0 bases, leaving 9 bases between the germline ends. The CDR3, as DNA: TGTGCCAGCAGTATGGGGTTTAGCACAGATACGCAGTATTTT. It codes for CASSMGFSTDTQYF.

This sequence joins TRBV4-3 and TRBJ1-3; unclear D gene. Deletions cut 0 bases from V and 3 bases from J, with 6 bases between. The germline V gene has CDR1 LGHNA and CDR2 YSLEER. CDR3 length equals 14 residues. CDR3 in amino acids: CASSQDGNGNTIYF. The CDR3 DNA follows: TGCGCCAGCAGCCAAGATGGGAATGGAAACACCATATATTTT.

This clonotype came up a few times. The V gene is TRBV5-1, the J gene TRBJ1-1; D remains unclear. CDR3 size: 11 residues. CDR1 is SGHRS and CDR2 is YFSETQ in the germline V gene. Trimming pared 1 base from V and 6 bases from J, leaving 4 bases between. The DNA of the CDR3 is TGCGCCAGCAGCTTGTCCTCTGAAGCTTTCTTT. This sequence encodes CASSLSSEAFF.

J is TRBJ2-3 and V is TRBV4-1; 8 bases align to TRBD2. CDR3 length equals 12 residues. The trim removed 6 bases at V and 10 bases at J, leaving 6 bases unmatched. Germline V gene lookup returns CDR1 MGHRA and CDR2 YSYEKL. The CDR3 here is CASSRTGGAQYF. The CDR3 nucleotides are TGCGCCAGCAGTCGAACGGGAGGGGCGCAGTATTTT.